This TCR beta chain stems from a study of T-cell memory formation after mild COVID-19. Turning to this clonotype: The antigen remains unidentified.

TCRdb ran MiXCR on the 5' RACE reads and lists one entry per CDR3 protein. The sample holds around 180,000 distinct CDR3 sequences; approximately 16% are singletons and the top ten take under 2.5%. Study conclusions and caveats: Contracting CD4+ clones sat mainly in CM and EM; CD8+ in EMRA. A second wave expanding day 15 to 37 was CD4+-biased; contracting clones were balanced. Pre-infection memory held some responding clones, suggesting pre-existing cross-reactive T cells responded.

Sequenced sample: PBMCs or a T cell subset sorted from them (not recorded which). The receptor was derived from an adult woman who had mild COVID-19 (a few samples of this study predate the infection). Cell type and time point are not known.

The CDR3, as DNA: TGCGCCAGCAGCCCCGCAACTAGCGCGATTGACAATGAGCAGTTCTTC. It encodes CASSPATSAIDNEQFF. The chain joins TRBV5-1 to TRBJ2-1, with TRBD2 matching 7 bases. Trimming cost V 4 bases and J 5 bases; bases outside gene matches: 12. The CDR3 totals 16 residues. CDR1 and CDR2 (germline): SGHRS, YFSETQ.